The present entry profiles one T cell receptor (beta chain) with its context. The authors' processing: For the immunoSEQ data, sequences were junction-only without quality scores, so filtering differed. Produced via immunoSEQ multiplex PCR; TCRdb's table is partial and in-frame only. The D gene and trimming were derived from the DNA, and the V and J assignments and clone size from that table. The repertoire holds hundreds of thousands of clones, with more than 95% as singletons. In germline, CDR1 is MDHEN, CDR2 SYDVKM. Trimming pared 2 bases from V and 4 bases from J, leaving 14 bases between. The CDR3 runs to 15 residues. These data are taken from a study of shared clonotypes between healthy human individuals.

V and J are TRBV28 and TRBJ1-2; D may be TRBD1 (6 bases). This sequence originates from a woman younger than 45 in good health. The specimen sequenced was naive CD4+ T cells sorted from blood. Stated subset: CD45RA+ positively selected. Here the CDR3 reads CASSLGGQTSYGYTF. In nucleotides, the CDR3 is TGTGCCAGCAGTTTAGGGGGGCAAACCTCCTATGGCTACACCTTC.